This paragraph covers one T cell receptor (beta chain) sequence. Antigen unknown. This entry is derived from a study of T cell repertoires in cytomegalovirus infection. Study at large: An indication of both CMV infection and matching HLA type came from public TCR beta signatures. Study-wide findings and caveats: Using cumulative public TCR beta family frequency, the authors identified those who carried CMV together with the relevant HLA. Dominating the ex vivo response were HLA-C-restricted CMV-specific TCR beta clonotypes.

Each CDR3 protein is one row after TCRdb ran MiXCR on the reads. The table records approximately 910,000 distinct CDR3 sequences, around 32% of them present only once. The CDR3 is made up of 15 amino acids. Trimming shortened V by 2 bases and J by 2 bases, and 12 bases separated the two germline ends. The germline V gene has CDR1 SGHVS and CDR2 FNYEAQ. The J gene is TRBJ2-5, the V gene TRBV7-6; D is unclear. This TCR was recovered from a human donor in good health (CMV status not recorded). Some clones in this sample may be carry-over from other donors' samples. Here the sequenced sample was cultured CD8+ T cells from PBMCs, taken from culture after CMV antigen stimulation. CDR3 DNA: TGTGCCAGCAGCTTAACCGGAATTAGACAAGAGACCCAGTACTTC. This translates into CASSLTGIRQETQYF. Variable domain in full (rest from reference TRBV7-6 and TRBJ2-5): GAGVSQSPRYKVTKRGQDVALRCDPISGHVSLYWYRQALGQGPEFLTYFNYEAQQDKSGLPNDRFSAERPEGSISTLTIQRTEQRDSAMYRCASSLTGIRQETQYFGPGTRLLVL.